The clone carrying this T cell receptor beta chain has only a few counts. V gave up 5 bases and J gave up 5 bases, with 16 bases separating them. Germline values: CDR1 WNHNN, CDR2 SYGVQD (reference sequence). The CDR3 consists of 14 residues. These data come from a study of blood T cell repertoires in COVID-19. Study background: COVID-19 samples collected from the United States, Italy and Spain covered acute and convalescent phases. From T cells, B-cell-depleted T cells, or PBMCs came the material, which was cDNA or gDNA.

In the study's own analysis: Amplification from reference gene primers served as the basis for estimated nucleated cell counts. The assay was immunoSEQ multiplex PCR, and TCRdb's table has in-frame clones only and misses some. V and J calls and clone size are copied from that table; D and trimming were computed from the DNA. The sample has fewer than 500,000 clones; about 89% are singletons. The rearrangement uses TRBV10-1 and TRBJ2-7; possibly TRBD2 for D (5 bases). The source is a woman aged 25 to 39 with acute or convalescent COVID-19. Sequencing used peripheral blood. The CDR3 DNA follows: TGCGCCAGCAGTTCCGGGAACAATGGGGACGAGCAGTACTTC. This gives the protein CASSSGNNGDEQYF.